The 21 T cell receptor beta chains given below trace back to one sample, sequenced in a study of blood T cell repertoires in COVID-19. TCRdb's copy holds only in-frame clones and misses some; the assay was immunoSEQ multiplex PCR. The repertoire holds roughly 380,000 clones, with 89% as singletons. The source material was peripheral blood. These receptors all come from a woman aged 40 to 50 with COVID-19, enrolled during active disease.

The CDR3 DNA sequence: TGTGCCAGCAGCGCGGACGCCGGGAGGGATGAGCAGTTCTTC. It codes for CASSADAGRDEQFF. The chain is built from TRBV4-2 and TRBJ2-1; 8 bases agree with TRBD2. J was trimmed by 8 bases and V by 5 bases; bases with no gene match: 8. The CDR3 is made up of 14 amino acids. From germline, CDR1 is LGHNA and CDR2 YNFKEQ.

The genes are TRBV19 and TRBJ1-2, with D possibly TRBD1 on 5 matching bases. V was trimmed by 4 bases and J by 3 bases, leaving 12 bases between them. Germline V gene sequence: CDR1 LNHDA, CDR2 SQIVND (reference sequence). This CDR3 region has 14 residues. CDR3 loop: CASSTSGLHYGYTF. In nucleotides, the CDR3 is TGTGCCAGTAGTACGTCAGGGCTCCACTATGGCTACACCTTC.

The chain joins TRBV6-2 or TRBV6-3 to TRBJ2-3, with D possibly TRBD1 on 6 matching bases. V gave up 5 bases and J gave up 2 bases, with 14 bases separating them. The germline gives CDR1 MNHEY, CDR2 SVGEGT. The length of the CDR3 is 15 residues. CDR3 sequence: CASSPQDSYTDTQYF. CDR3 DNA sequence: TGTGCCAGCAGTCCCCAGGACAGTTACACAGATACGCAGTATTTT.

The chain couples TRBV11-2 to TRBJ2-6, with unresolved D. V gave up 0 bases and J gave up 2 bases, with 8 bases separating them. CDR3 length: 16 amino acids. CDR1 and CDR2 from the germline V gene are SGHAT and FQNNGV. This chain's CDR3 is CASSLDHSPGANVLTF. The CDR3, as DNA: TGTGCCAGCAGCTTAGACCATAGCCCTGGGGCCAACGTCCTGACTTTC.

V usage is TRBV6-1 and J usage is TRBJ2-7, with TRBD1 matching over 8 bases. The CDR3 runs to 19 residues. CDR1 and CDR2 from the germline V gene are MNHNS and SASEGT. After removal of 2 bases from V and 0 bases from J, the junction contained 15 bases not matched to a gene. CDR3 in amino acids: CASSEIVWARGPSSYEQYF. DNA for the CDR3: TGTGCCAGCAGTGAAATAGTTTGGGCCAGGGGGCCAAGCTCCTACGAGCAGTACTTC.

The chain employs TRBV28 and TRBJ1-2; perhaps TRBD1 as D (5 bases). Trimming took off 7 bases at V and 8 bases at J, with 23 bases between the two ends. CDR3 length equals 15 residues. Germline V lookup: CDR1 MDHEN, CDR2 SYDVKM. The CDR3 region has the DNA TGTGCCAGCATTAACCCTATGCTCCACGGACAAGGCTACACCTTC. Translation gives CASINPMLHGQGYTF.

This chain links TRBV5-1 with TRBJ2-3; possibly TRBD2 for D (5 bases). The CDR3 contains 14 residues. V lost 4 bases to trimming and J lost 10 bases, with 19 bases between them. CDR1 and CDR2 (germline): SGHRS, YFSETQ. CDR3 coding DNA: TGCGCCAGCAGCGTAGAGGGCTCCCTAACCCCGCAGTATTTT. Encoded protein: CASSVEGSLTPQYF.

This chain uses TRBV6-5 with TRBJ1-2; TRBD1 matches 9 bases. The V gene's germline CDR1 is MNHEY and CDR2 SVGAGI. V lost 10 bases and J lost 6; bases outside the gene matches: 3. The CDR3 extends over 11 amino acids. CDR3 in amino acids: CATGQGNGYTF. CDR3 DNA sequence: TGTGCCACCGGACAGGGGAATGGCTACACCTTC.

This clone was seen only once. The chain joins TRBV9 to TRBJ2-7; 8 bases line up with TRBD2. The CDR3 totals 15 residues. Looked up from germline, CDR1 is SGDLS and CDR2 is YYNGEE. V was pared by 0 bases and J by 6 bases, with 8 bases of the junction left unmatched. CDR3 sequence reads: CASSVGGTRLSEQYF. The CDR3 nucleotides read TGTGCCAGCAGCGTAGGGGGGACTAGGTTGAGCGAGCAGTACTTC.

The chain carries TRBV7-9 and TRBJ1-1; 7 bases match TRBD1. This CDR3 has 15 amino acids. V shed 5 bases and J 1 base; nucleotides not matched to a gene: 7. CDR1 SEHNR and CDR2 FQNEAQ come from the germline V gene (reference sequence). The chain's CDR3 is CASSTLTGQNTEAFF. The DNA of the CDR3 is TGTGCCAGCAGCACCCTGACAGGGCAGAACACTGAAGCTTTCTTT.

The chain combines TRBV13 with TRBJ1-1; D might be TRBD1 (6 bases). The V gene lost 0 bases and the J gene lost 11 bases, with 16 bases spanning the gap. The CDR3 is 14 residues long. Germline-derived CDR1 and CDR2 are PRHDT and FYEKMQ (reference sequence). The CDR3 here is CASSLGRQGRRAFF. The CDR3 DNA is TGTGCCAGCAGCTTAGGCCGGCAGGGGAGAAGGGCTTTCTTT.

V usage is TRBV4-1 and J usage is TRBJ1-1; 8 nucleotides agree with TRBD1. The CDR3 runs 15 residues. V lost 3 bases to trimming and J lost 4 bases; unmatched junction nucleotides: 7. Looked up from germline, CDR1 is MGHRA and CDR2 is YSYEKL. The CDR3 protein is CASSQGKQGGTEAFF. The CDR3 nucleotides read TGCGCCAGCAGCCAGGGCAAACAGGGGGGCACTGAAGCTTTCTTT.

The count of this clone is one. The chain combines TRBV5-1 with TRBJ2-7; TRBD2 aligns across 15 bases. The CDR3 runs to 17 residues. V gave up 4 bases and J gave up 5 bases; unmatched junction bases: 10. Germline lookup yields CDR1 SGHRS and CDR2 YFSETQ. The CDR3 region has the DNA TGCGCCAGCAGCCCCAGGACTAGCGGGAGGGCGATGAACGAGCAGTACTTC. Translated, it gives CASSPRTSGRAMNEQYF. Using reference TRBV5-1 and TRBJ2-7 for the parts outside the CDR3, the full variable domain is KAGVTQTPRYLIKTRGQQVTLSCSPISGHRSVSWYQQTPGQGLQFLFEYFSETQRNKGNFPGRFSGRQFSNSRSEMNVSTLELGDSALYLCASSPRTSGRAMNEQYFGPGTRLTVT.

The J gene is TRBJ2-3, the V gene TRBV20-1, with 8 bases that match TRBD2. Germline V gene data show CDR1 as DFQATT and CDR2 as SNEGSKA (reference sequence). This CDR3 is 15 amino acids long. Trimming removed 3 bases from V and 0 bases from J; junction bases left unmatched: 5. This CDR3 reads CSASSGASSTDTQYF. The CDR3 DNA reads as TGCAGTGCTAGTAGCGGGGCGTCTAGCACAGATACGCAGTATTTT.

The chain is built from TRBV5-1 and TRBJ2-5, with TRBD2 matching over 14 bases. V dropped 0 bases and J dropped 2; count of bases not matched to a gene: 3. The germline V gene has CDR1 SGHRS and CDR2 YFSETQ. The length of the CDR3 is 17 residues. The CDR3 nucleotides are TGCGCCAGCAGCTTGGATAGGACTAGCGGGAGGCAAGAGACCCAGTACTTC. Translated: CASSLDRTSGRQETQYF.

The chain recombines TRBV5-1 with TRBJ2-2; 8 positions match TRBD1. Germline CDR1 SGHRS, CDR2 YFSETQ. J gave up 4 bases and V 0 bases, and 8 bases lay outside the gene matches. This CDR3 is 17 amino acids long. The CDR3 region is CASSLAPQGASTGELFF. Written as DNA, the CDR3 is TGCGCCAGCAGCTTGGCCCCCCAGGGGGCCAGCACCGGGGAGCTGTTTTTT.

This chain links TRBV9 with TRBJ2-1; 7 bases agree with TRBD1. This CDR3 is 14 amino acids long. With 0 bases clipped from V and 4 bases from J, the junction kept 1 base outside the gene matches. Germline V CDR1 and CDR2: SGDLS, YYNGEE. CDR3 sequence reads: CASSVGGQYNEQFF. Written as DNA, the CDR3 is TGTGCCAGCAGCGTAGGGGGACAGTACAATGAGCAGTTCTTC.

This chain uses TRBV2 with TRBJ2-5; 11 nucleotides agree with TRBD2. Germline V gene sequence: CDR1 SNHLY, CDR2 FYNNEI. Trimming cost V 0 bases and J 5 bases; bases outside gene matches: 8. CDR3 size: 17 residues. The CDR3 sequence is CASSEARLAGGLETQYF. CDR3 DNA sequence: TGTGCCAGCAGTGAAGCGCGGCTAGCGGGGGGCCTGGAGACCCAGTACTTC. Variable domain in full (rest from reference TRBV2 and TRBJ2-5): EPEVTQTPSHQVTQMGQEVILRCVPISNHLYFYWYRQILGQKVEFLVSFYNNEISEKSEIFDDQFSVERPDGSNFTLKIRSTKLEDSAMYFCASSEARLAGGLETQYFGPGTRLLVL.

The rearrangement joins TRBV29-1 to TRBJ2-3; 8 nucleotides line up with TRBD1. The CDR3 runs 13 residues. CDR1 is SQVTM and CDR2 is ANQGSEA in the germline V gene. V gave up 3 bases and J gave up 5 bases; unmatched junction bases: 4. CDR3 nucleotides: TGCAGCGTTGAGACAGGGGCGGGAGATACGCAGTATTTT. This sequence encodes CSVETGAGDTQYF.

V gene TRBV27 combines with J gene TRBJ2-3; 10 bases fit TRBD2. The CDR3 is 14 amino acids. Germline CDR1 is MNHEY and CDR2 is SMNVEV (reference sequence). J gave up 3 bases and V 7 bases, and 4 bases lay outside the gene matches. The CDR3 region has the DNA TGTGCCAGCACGCGAGCGGGGGGGACAGATACGCAGTATTTT. As protein: CASTRAGGTDTQYF.

V gene TRBV4-2 combines with J gene TRBJ2-3; 8 bases map to TRBD2. Losses at the gene ends were 0 bases for V and 4 bases for J; bases not matched to a gene: 6. The CDR3 runs to 16 residues. CDR1 LGHNA and CDR2 YNFKEQ come from the germline V gene. CDR3 amino acids: CASSQDSRGGADTQYF. DNA of the CDR3: TGTGCCAGCAGCCAAGACAGCCGGGGGGGAGCAGATACGCAGTATTTT.